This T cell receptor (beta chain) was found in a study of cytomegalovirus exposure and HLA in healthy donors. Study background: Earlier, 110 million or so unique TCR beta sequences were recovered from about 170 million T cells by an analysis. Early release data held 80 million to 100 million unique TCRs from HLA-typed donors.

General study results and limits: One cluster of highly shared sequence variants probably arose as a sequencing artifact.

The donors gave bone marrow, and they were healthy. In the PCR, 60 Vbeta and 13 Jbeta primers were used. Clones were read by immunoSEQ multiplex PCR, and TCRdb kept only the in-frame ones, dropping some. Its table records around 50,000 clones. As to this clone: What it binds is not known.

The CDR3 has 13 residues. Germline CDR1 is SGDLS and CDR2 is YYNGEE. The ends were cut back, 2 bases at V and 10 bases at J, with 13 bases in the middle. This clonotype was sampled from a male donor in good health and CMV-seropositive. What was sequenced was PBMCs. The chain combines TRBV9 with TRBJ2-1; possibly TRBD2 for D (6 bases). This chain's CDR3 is CASSVGLLDEQFF. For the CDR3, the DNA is TGTGCCAGCAGCGTGGGACTCCTCGACGAGCAGTTCTTC. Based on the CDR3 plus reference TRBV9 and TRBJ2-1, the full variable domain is DSGVTQTPKHLITATGQRVTLRCSPRSGDLSVYWYQQSLDQGLQFLIQYYNGEERAKGNILERFSAQQFPDLHSELNLSSLELGDSALYFCASSVGLLDEQFFGPGTRLTVL.